These 4 T cell receptor beta chains originate from one sample sequenced in a study of T cells expressing NK-cell markers. Following a re-call of the 5' RACE reads, TCRdb has one entry per CDR3 protein and lacks DNA. The sample totals about 540,000 distinct CDR3 sequences. The sample consisted of blood T cells: a sorted CD56 or NKG2C T cell subset, CD4+ or CD8+ T cells, or bulk PBMC T cells (not recorded which). The receptors were gathered from a young man in good health.

V gene TRBV18 combines with J gene TRBJ2-1; TCRdb picks TRBD1, but there is no DNA to check that call. This CDR3 comprises 15 residues. Germline V gives CDR1 KGHSH, CDR2 LQKENI. The CDR3 protein is CASSLPGTEGVEQFF. Complete variable domain (other parts from reference TRBV18 and TRBJ2-1): NAGVMQNPRHLVRRRGQEARLRCSPMKGHSHVYWYRQLPEEGLKFMVYLQKENIIDESGMPKERFSAEFPKEGPSILRIQQVVRGDSAAYFCASSLPGTEGVEQFFGPGTRLTVL.

The rearrangement uses TRBV20-1 and TRBJ2-3; as DNA is missing, the TRBD1 call by TCRdb cannot be tested. The germline gives CDR1 DFQATT, CDR2 SNEGSKA (reference sequence). CDR3 length equals 13 residues. CDR3 loop: CSAKSGTADTQYF.

The gene calls are TRBV5-1 and TRBJ1-2; with no DNA, the TCRdb D assignment of TRBD1 cannot be verified. The CDR3 runs 15 residues. Looked up from germline, CDR1 is SGHRS and CDR2 is YFSETQ. This chain's CDR3 is CASSPGQAPVYGYTF.

The genes are TRBV18 and TRBJ2-2; TCRdb proposes TRBD1, but this gene call is untestable without DNA. CDR1 and CDR2 (germline): KGHSH, LQKENI. The CDR3 is 16 amino acids. The CDR3 sequence: CASSDTGTGGIGELFF.